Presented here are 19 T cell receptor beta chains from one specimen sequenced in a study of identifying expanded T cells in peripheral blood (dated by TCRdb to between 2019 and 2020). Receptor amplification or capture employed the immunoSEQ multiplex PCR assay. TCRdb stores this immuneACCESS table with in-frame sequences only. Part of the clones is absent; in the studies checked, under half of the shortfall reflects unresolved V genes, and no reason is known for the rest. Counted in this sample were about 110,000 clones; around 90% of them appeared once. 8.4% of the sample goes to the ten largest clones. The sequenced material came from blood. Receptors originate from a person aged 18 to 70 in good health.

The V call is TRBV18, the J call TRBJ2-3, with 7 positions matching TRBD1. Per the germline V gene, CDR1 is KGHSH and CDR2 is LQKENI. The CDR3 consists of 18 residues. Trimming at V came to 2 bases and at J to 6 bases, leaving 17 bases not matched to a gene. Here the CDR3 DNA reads TGTGCCAGCTCACCAAGTTCGGGTCAGGGGGAGAGTCTGGATACGCAGTATTTT. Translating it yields CASSPSSGQGESLDTQYF.

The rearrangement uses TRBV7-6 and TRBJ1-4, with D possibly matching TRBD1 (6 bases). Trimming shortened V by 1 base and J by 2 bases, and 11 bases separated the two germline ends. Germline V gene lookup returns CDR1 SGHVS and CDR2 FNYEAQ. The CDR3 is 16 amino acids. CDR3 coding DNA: TGTGCCAGCAGCTTAGATCAGGGGAGGACTAATGAAAAACTGTTTTTT. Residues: CASSLDQGRTNEKLFF.

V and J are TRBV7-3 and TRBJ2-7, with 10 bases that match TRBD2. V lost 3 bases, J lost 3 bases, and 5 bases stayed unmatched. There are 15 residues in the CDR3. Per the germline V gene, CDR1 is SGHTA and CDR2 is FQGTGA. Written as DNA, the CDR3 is TGTGCCAGCAGCTTTCTAGCGGGGGTCAACTACGAGCAGTACTTC. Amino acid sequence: CASSFLAGVNYEQYF.

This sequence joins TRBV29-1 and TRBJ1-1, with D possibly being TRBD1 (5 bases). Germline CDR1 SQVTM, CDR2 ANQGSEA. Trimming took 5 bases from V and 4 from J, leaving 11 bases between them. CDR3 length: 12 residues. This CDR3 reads CSVTGMITEAFF. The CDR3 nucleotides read TGCAGCGTTACAGGTATGATCACTGAAGCTTTCTTT.

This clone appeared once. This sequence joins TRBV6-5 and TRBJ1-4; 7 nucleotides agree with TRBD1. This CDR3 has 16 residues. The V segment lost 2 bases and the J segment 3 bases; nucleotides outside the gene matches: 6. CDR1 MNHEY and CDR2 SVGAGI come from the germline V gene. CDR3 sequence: CASSYRGRGSNEKLFF. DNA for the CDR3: TGTGCCAGCAGTTACAGGGGGCGCGGGTCTAATGAAAAACTGTTTTTT.

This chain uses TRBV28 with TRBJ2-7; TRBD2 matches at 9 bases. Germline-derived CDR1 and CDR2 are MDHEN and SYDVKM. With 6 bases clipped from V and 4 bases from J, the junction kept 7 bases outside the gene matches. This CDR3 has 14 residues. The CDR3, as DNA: TGTGCCAGCAGAGCCGTTAGCGGGAGTTACGAGCAGTACTTC. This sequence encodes CASRAVSGSYEQYF.

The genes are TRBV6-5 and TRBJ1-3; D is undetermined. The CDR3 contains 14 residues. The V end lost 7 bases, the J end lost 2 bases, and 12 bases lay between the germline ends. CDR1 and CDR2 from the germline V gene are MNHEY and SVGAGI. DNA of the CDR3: TGTGCCAGCAACGGGAGGGTACCTGGAAACACCATATATTTT. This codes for CASNGRVPGNTIYF.

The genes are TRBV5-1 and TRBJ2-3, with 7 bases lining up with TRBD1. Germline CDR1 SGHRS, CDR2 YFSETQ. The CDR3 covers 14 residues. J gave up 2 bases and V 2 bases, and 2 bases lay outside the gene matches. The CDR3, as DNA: TGCGCCAGCAGCTTTACAGGGGACACAGATACGCAGTATTTT. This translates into CASSFTGDTDTQYF. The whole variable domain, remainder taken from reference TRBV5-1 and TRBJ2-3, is KAGVTQTPRYLIKTRGQQVTLSCSPISGHRSVSWYQQTPGQGLQFLFEYFSETQRNKGNFPGRFSGRQFSNSRSEMNVSTLELGDSALYLCASSFTGDTDTQYFGPGTRLTVL.

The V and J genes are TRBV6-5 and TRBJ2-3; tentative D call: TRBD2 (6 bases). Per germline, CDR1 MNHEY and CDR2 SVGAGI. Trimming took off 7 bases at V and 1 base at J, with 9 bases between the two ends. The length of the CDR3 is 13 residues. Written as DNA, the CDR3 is TGTGCCAGCAAGGAGGGAGGCACAGATACGCAGTATTTT. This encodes CASKEGGTDTQYF.

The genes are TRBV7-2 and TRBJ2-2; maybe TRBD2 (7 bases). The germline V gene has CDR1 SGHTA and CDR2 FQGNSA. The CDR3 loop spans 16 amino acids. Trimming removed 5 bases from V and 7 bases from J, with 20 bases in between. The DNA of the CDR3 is TGTGCCAGCAGCCTTAGTGGGGGGGCCACCAGCGGGGAGCTGTTTTTT. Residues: CASSLSGGATSGELFF.

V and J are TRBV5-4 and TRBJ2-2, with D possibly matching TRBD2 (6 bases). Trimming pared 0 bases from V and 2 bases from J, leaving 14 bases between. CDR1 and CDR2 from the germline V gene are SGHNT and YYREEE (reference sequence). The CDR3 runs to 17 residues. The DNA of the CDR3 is TGTGCCAGCAGCTTGGGTCTAGCGTACAAAAACACCGGGGAGCTGTTTTTT. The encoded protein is CASSLGLAYKNTGELFF.

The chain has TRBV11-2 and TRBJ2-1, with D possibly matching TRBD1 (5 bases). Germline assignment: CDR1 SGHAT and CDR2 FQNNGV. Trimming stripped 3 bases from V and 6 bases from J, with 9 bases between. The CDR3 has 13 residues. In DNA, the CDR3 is TGTGCCAGCAGCTTGGGGCAGGCCAATGAGCAGTTCTTC. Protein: CASSLGQANEQFF.

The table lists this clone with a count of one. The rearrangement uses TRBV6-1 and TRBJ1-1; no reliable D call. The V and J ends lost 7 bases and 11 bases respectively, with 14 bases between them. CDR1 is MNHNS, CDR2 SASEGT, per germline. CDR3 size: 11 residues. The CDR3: CASIPGAEAFF. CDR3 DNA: TGTGCCAGCATACCTGGAGCGGAGGCTTTCTTT.

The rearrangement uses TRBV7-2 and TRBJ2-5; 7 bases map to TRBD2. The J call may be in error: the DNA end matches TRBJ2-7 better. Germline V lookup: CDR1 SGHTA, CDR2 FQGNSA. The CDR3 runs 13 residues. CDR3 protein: CASSLTSDYEQYF. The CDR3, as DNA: TGTGCCAGCAGCCTCACTAGCGACTACGAGCAGTACTTC.

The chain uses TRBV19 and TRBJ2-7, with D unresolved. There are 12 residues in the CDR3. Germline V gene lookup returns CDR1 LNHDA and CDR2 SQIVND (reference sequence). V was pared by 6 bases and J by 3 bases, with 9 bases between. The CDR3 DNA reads TGTGCCAGTAGGGGTCAGCGCTACGAGCAGTACTTC. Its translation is CASRGQRYEQYF. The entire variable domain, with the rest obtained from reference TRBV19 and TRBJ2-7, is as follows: DGGITQSPKYLFRKEGQNVTLSCEQNLNHDAMYWYRQDPGQGLRLIYYSQIVNDFQKGDIAEGYSVSREKKESFPLTVTSAQKNPTAFYLCASRGQRYEQYFGPGTRLTVT.

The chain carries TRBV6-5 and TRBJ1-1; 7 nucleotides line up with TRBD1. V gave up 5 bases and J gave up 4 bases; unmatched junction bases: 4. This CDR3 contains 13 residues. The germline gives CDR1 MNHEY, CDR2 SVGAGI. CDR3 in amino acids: CASSRGRFTEAFF. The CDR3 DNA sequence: TGTGCCAGCAGTAGGGGGCGCTTCACTGAAGCTTTCTTT.

CDR3: CAWSHGDRANQPQHF. The CDR3 DNA follows: TGTGCCTGGAGTCACGGGGACAGGGCTAATCAGCCCCAGCATTTT. This chain links TRBV30 with TRBJ1-5, with TRBD1 matching 9 bases. This CDR3 region has 15 residues. V dropped 2 bases and J dropped 4; count of bases not matched to a gene: 6. Germline CDR1 is GTSNPN and CDR2 is SVGIG (reference sequence).

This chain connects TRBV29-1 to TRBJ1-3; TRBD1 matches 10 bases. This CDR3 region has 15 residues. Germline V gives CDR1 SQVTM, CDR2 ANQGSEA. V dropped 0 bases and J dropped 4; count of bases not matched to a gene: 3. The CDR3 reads CSVEDGTGAGNTIYF. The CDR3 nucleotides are TGCAGCGTTGAAGATGGGACAGGGGCCGGAAACACCATATATTTT.

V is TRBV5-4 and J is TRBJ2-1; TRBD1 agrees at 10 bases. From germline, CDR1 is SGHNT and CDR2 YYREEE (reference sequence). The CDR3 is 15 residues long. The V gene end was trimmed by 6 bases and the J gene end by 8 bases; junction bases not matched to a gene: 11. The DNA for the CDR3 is TGTGCCAGCACCACAACGGGGACAGGGGTACATGAGCAGTTCTTC. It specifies CASTTTGTGVHEQFF.